The 20 T cell receptor beta chains in this list originate from one sample, sequenced in a study of regulatory T cells in long-lasting Graves disease (dated by TCRdb to the early 2020s). The library relied on multiplex PCR. Sequencing relied on an Illumina HiSeq 4000. To build TCR beta libraries, CDR3 regions were amplified by Arm-PCR using iRepertoire HTBI primers. The public reads were run again by TCRdb, first through fastp at Q25 and then through MiXCR, and only productive beta chains were kept. Entries are consolidated by CDR3 protein sequence, retaining the most common genes and DNA. Here the sample has roughly 500,000 distinct CDR3 sequences; around 12% occur a single time. Jointly, the top ten make up almost 9% of the sample. This specimen's time point label, per the study, means: newly diagnosed GD, antithyroid drugs for less than 3 months. RNA was extracted from PBMCs in TRIzol for both TCR sequencing and RNA sequencing.

The data were also submitted as part of a second study, on T cells in Graves' hyperthyroidism and ophthalmopathy.

The sample consisted of peripheral blood mononuclear cells (PBMCs), taken at new diagnosis, from a patient treated with antithyroid drugs. These receptors originate from a woman aged 25 to 39 with Graves disease. Donor details come from another sample of the same person, matched by shared clones.

This chain links TRBV19 with TRBJ2-1; D might be TRBD1 (6 bases). Germline V CDR1 and CDR2: LNHDA, SQIVND (reference sequence). This CDR3 is 15 amino acids long. The V gene lost 1 base and the J gene lost 7 bases, with 14 bases spanning the gap. CDR3 region: CASSIGTDLINEQFF. The CDR3 nucleotides are TGTGCCAGTAGTATAGGGACAGACTTGATAAATGAGCAGTTCTTC.

This clonotype was observed many times. V and J are TRBV28 and TRBJ1-5; unclear D gene. Germline CDR1 is MDHEN and CDR2 is SYDVKM. The CDR3 covers 14 residues. The V and J ends lost 0 bases and 0 bases respectively, with 3 bases between them. The DNA for the CDR3 is TGTGCCAGCAGTTTATGGGCTAGCAATCAGCCCCAGCATTTT. Translation: CASSLWASNQPQHF.

This clonotype was seen many times. The V and J genes are TRBV7-9 and TRBJ1-4; 8 bases are a match to TRBD1. Germline V gene sequence: CDR1 SEHNR, CDR2 FQNEAQ (reference sequence). J gave up 8 bases and V 5 bases, and 16 bases lay outside the gene matches. The CDR3 is 17 residues long. In DNA form, the CDR3 reads TGTGCCAGCAGCCCAACGGGGGCAGGGGGCCGGGAGGAAAAACTGTTTTTT. Translating it yields CASSPTGAGGREEKLFF.

The V gene is TRBV13, the J gene TRBJ1-2; TRBD1 matches at 11 bases. There are 15 residues in the CDR3. V was pared by 3 bases and J by 8 bases, with 8 bases of the junction left unmatched. The germline CDR1 and CDR2 sequences are PRHDT and FYEKMQ (reference sequence). CDR3 amino acids: CASSFGTGGIAGYTF. In DNA, the CDR3 is TGTGCCAGCAGCTTCGGGACAGGGGGTATCGCCGGCTACACCTTC.

The table lists this clonotype with a few counts. The J gene is TRBJ2-7, the V gene TRBV4-1; D unclear. Germline CDR1 reads MGHRA; CDR2 reads YSYEKL. Trimming removed 0 bases at V and 7 bases at J, with 10 bases between. The CDR3 consists of 13 residues. The CDR3 is CASSQDHLGEQYF. CDR3 nucleotide sequence: TGCGCCAGCAGCCAAGACCACCTAGGTGAGCAGTACTTC.

This clonotype occurred a few times. This chain connects TRBV4-1 to TRBJ1-5; D remains ambiguous. Trimming stripped 0 bases from V and 9 bases from J, with 9 bases between. CDR3 length: 13 residues. Germline CDR1 is MGHRA and CDR2 is YSYEKL. The CDR3 DNA reads TGCGCCAGCAGCCAAGATTTAGGCCGGCCCCAGCATTTT. Translation gives CASSQDLGRPQHF.

Many counts were recorded for this clonotype. CDR3 in DNA: TGCGCCAGCAGCCGTGGTTCAGGGGTGGGCATGAACACTGAAGCTTTCTTT. Translated, it gives CASSRGSGVGMNTEAFF. The chain carries TRBV5-1 and TRBJ1-1, with TRBD1 as a possible D gene (6 bases). The CDR3 totals 17 residues. In germline, CDR1 is SGHRS, CDR2 YFSETQ. The V and J ends lost 4 bases and 0 bases respectively, with 19 bases between them. Full variable domain (outside the CDR3, taken from reference TRBV5-1 and TRBJ1-1): KAGVTQTPRYLIKTRGQQVTLSCSPISGHRSVSWYQQTPGQGLQFLFEYFSETQRNKGNFPGRFSGRQFSNSRSEMNVSTLELGDSALYLCASSRGSGVGMNTEAFFGQGTRLTVV.

In its sample, this clonotype was seen many times. This sequence joins TRBV10-3 and TRBJ2-3, with 9 positions matching TRBD2. After removal of 8 bases from V and 3 bases from J, the junction contained 9 bases not matched to a gene. The CDR3 extends over 15 amino acids. Looked up from germline, CDR1 is ENHRY and CDR2 is SYGVKD. This CDR3 is CAIADGSGRTDTQYF. In nucleotides, the CDR3 is TGTGCCATCGCAGACGGGAGCGGGAGGACAGATACGCAGTATTTT.

The chain couples TRBV6-2 or TRBV6-3 to TRBJ2-7; no definite D call. Trimming left V 5 bases short and J 2 bases short, with 10 bases between. This CDR3 is built from 13 residues. Per germline, CDR1 MNHEY and CDR2 SVGEGT. The CDR3 DNA sequence: TGTGCCAGCAGTACGGCACAGCCCTACGAGCAGTACTTC. Residues: CASSTAQPYEQYF.

This clonotype was counted many times. The V and J genes are TRBV9 and TRBJ2-7, with 8 bases matching TRBD1. V was pared by 4 bases and J by 2 bases, with 11 bases of the junction left unmatched. The CDR3 has 16 amino acids. Germline V gene lookup returns CDR1 SGDLS and CDR2 YYNGEE. The CDR3 reads CASSPNGQGYAYEQYF. CDR3 nucleotide sequence: TGTGCCAGCAGCCCCAACGGACAGGGCTACGCCTACGAGCAGTACTTC.

This clonotype was recorded many times. CDR3 in amino acids: CASSLGRVNEKLFF. CDR3 nucleotide sequence: TGTGCCAGCAGCCTGGGCCGGGTCAATGAAAAACTGTTTTTT. The J gene is TRBJ1-4, the V gene TRBV7-2; D gene unclear. The CDR3 covers 14 residues. V dropped 5 bases and J dropped 5 bases, with 12 bases sitting between them. Per germline, CDR1 SGHTA and CDR2 FQGNSA. Full variable domain (remainder filled in from reference TRBV7-2 and TRBJ1-4): GAGVSQSPSNKVTEKGKDVELRCDPISGHTALYWYRQSLGQGLEFLIYFQGNSAPDKSGLPSDRFSAERTGGSVSTLTIQRTQQEDSAVYLCASSLGRVNEKLFFGSGTQLSVL.

This clonotype was seen ten or more times. This chain joins TRBV4-3 and TRBJ1-2; a possible D gene is TRBD1 (5 bases). V was cut by 0 bases and J by 4 bases, with 18 bases left in between. The germline V gene encodes CDR1 LGHNA and CDR2 YSLEER. The CDR3 runs to 17 residues. Here the CDR3 reads CASSQDLSRGAGYGYTF. The CDR3, as DNA: TGCGCCAGCAGCCAAGATCTAAGTAGGGGCGCTGGCTATGGCTACACCTTC.

The rearrangement links TRBV20-1 to TRBJ2-7; D gene unclear. Germline loops: CDR1 DFQATT, CDR2 SNEGSKA (reference sequence). V lost 4 bases and J 3 bases, leaving 10 bases between the germline ends. This CDR3 has 12 amino acids. The CDR3 DNA sequence: TGCAGTGCTACCTTAGGGATCTACGAGCAGTACTTC. This codes for CSATLGIYEQYF.

A few counts support this clonotype. This chain connects TRBV5-6 to TRBJ2-1; no clear D gene. Germline CDR1 reads SGHDT; CDR2 reads YYEEEE. The CDR3 length is 14 residues. The V end was cut by 0 bases, the J end by 7 bases, with 11 bases between. The CDR3 loop reads CASSLEIARNEQFF. CDR3 coding DNA: TGTGCCAGCAGCTTGGAAATCGCGCGAAATGAGCAGTTCTTC.

V usage is TRBV2 and J usage is TRBJ2-5; 12 nucleotides agree with TRBD2. Germline CDR1 reads SNHLY; CDR2 reads FYNNEI. J lost 4 bases, V lost 8 bases, and 23 bases had no gene match. This CDR3 region has 20 residues. The CDR3 region has the DNA TGTGCCAGCCCGAACCTCCCCCGACTAGCGGGAGAGGTGGTTGGAGAGACCCAGTACTTC. It yields the protein CASPNLPRLAGEVVGETQYF.

This clonotype came up many times. The rearrangement uses TRBV18 and TRBJ2-7, with TRBD1 matching over 7 bases. There are 13 residues in the CDR3. J lost 3 bases, V lost 8 bases, and 7 bases had no gene match. Germline V gene data show CDR1 as KGHSH and CDR2 as LQKENI. In DNA, the CDR3 is TGTGCCAGCAGCCCCGCAGGGGGCTACGAGCAGTACTTC. Protein: CASSPAGGYEQYF.

The chain has TRBV28 and TRBJ2-7; 9 bases match TRBD1. This CDR3 contains 12 residues. V lost 8 bases to trimming and J lost 5 bases; unmatched junction nucleotides: 4. Germline-derived CDR1 and CDR2 are MDHEN and SYDVKM. CDR3 DNA: TGTGCCAGCCTACAGGGGGCAAACGAGCAGTACTTC. It encodes CASLQGANEQYF.

This clonotype occurred many times. V usage is TRBV30 and J usage is TRBJ2-7; D is undetermined. This CDR3 is built from 13 residues. CDR1 is GTSNPN, CDR2 SVGIG, per germline (reference sequence). Trimming cost V 0 bases and J 7 bases, with 13 bases left between them. CDR3 DNA: TGTGCCTGGAGTGTAGAAGGATTTGGAGAGCAGTACTTC. It yields the protein CAWSVEGFGEQYF.

The chain uses TRBV18 and TRBJ2-7, with TRBD1 matching over 9 bases. The V gene end was trimmed by 3 bases and the J gene end by 5 bases; junction bases not matched to a gene: 8. CDR1 KGHSH and CDR2 LQKENI come from the germline V gene. The CDR3 length is 15 residues. The CDR3 nucleotides are TGTGCCAGCTCACCGCCGGGACAGGGAGACCACGAGCAGTACTTC. It is translated as CASSPPGQGDHEQYF.

In this sample, this clonotype turned up many times. The gene calls are TRBV18 and TRBJ2-3; D possibly corresponds to TRBD1 (5 bases). The CDR3 has 14 residues. CDR1 is KGHSH, CDR2 LQKENI, per germline. With 0 bases removed from V and 6 bases from J, the gap between germline ends came to 10 bases. CDR3 sequence reads: CASSPPTVRDTQYF. CDR3 coding DNA: TGTGCCAGCTCACCACCGACAGTTAGGGATACGCAGTATTTT.